This T cell receptor beta chain was found in a study of blood T cell repertoires in COVID-19. On the study more broadly: Samples representing acute and convalescent COVID-19 were sourced from the United States, Italy and Spain.

Per the germline V gene, CDR1 is KGHDR and CDR2 is SFDVKD. The CDR3 sequence is 13 residues long. The V end was cut by 0 bases, the J end by 6 bases, with 7 bases between. Only a few counts were recorded for this clone. Method: immunoSEQ multiplex PCR; TCRdb's copy keeps in-frame clones and lacks some. The profile shows approximately 260,000 clones, 80% to 90% of them singletons. The J gene is TRBJ1-2, the V gene TRBV24-1, with D hard to call. The specimen was peripheral blood. The receptor was isolated from a woman aged 70-85 years with acute or convalescent COVID-19. The CDR3 nucleotides read TGTGCCACCAGTGATTTGTCCGGGAATGGCTACACCTTC. Translating it yields CATSDLSGNGYTF.